The T cell receptor (beta chain) under discussion was sequenced for a study of T cells in Graves' hyperthyroidism and ophthalmopathy. RNA transcripts provided the source from which TCR beta CDR3 regions were amplified. The TCR CDR3 first-round RT-PCR relied on the HTBI primer set. MiXCR, run by TCRdb on the multiplex PCR reads, gives a single entry per CDR3 protein. The sample records more than 450,000 distinct CDR3 sequences, roughly 21% being singletons. From less than 13 ml of fresh peripheral blood, PBMCs were isolated. Only a few counts were recorded for this clonotype. Sequencing was done on a sample of blood. The source is a man aged 40-55 years with Graves' ophthalmopathy.

CDR3 loop: CASSLRLDEQFF. In DNA, the CDR3 is TGTGCCAGCAGCCTCCGACTAGATGAGCAGTTCTTC. The chain joins TRBV7-8 to TRBJ2-1, with D perhaps TRBD2 (6 bases). The length of the CDR3 is 12 residues. CDR1 and CDR2 from the germline V gene are SGHVS and FQNEAQ. Deletions cut 5 bases from V and 8 bases from J, with 10 bases between. Variable domain in full (rest from reference TRBV7-8 and TRBJ2-1): GAGVSQSPRYKVAKRGQDVALRCDPISGHVSLFWYQQALGQGPEFLTYFQNEAQLDKSGLPSDRFFAERPEGSVSTLKIQRTQQEDSAVYLCASSLRLDEQFFGPGTRLTVL.